One TCR beta chain is described in this entry. This specimen belongs to a study of cytomegalovirus exposure and HLA in healthy donors. Looked up from germline, CDR1 is MNHEY and CDR2 is SMNVEV (reference sequence). This CDR3 contains 14 residues. V lost 7 bases, J lost 4 bases, and 7 bases stayed unmatched. PCR was performed using 60 Vbeta and 13 Jbeta primers. Clones were sequenced by immunoSEQ multiplex PCR, and TCRdb holds only the in-frame ones, with some missing. The table shows 85,000 to 100,000 clones, with 86% occurring only once. This sequence was found in a man aged 30 to 39 in good health and CMV-seropositive. The specimen sequenced was PBMCs. The genes are TRBV27 and TRBJ2-7, with 10 bases matching TRBD1. CDR3 bases: TGTGCCAGCAATAATAAGGGACAGGGGTACGAGCAGTACTTC. Its protein product is CASNNKGQGYEQYF.